This TCR beta chain was found in a study of OX40 agonist ivuxolimab in advanced cancers. The germline gives CDR1 SGHTA, CDR2 FQGNSA. This CDR3 is built from 14 residues. Trimming cost V 4 bases and J 1 base, with 10 bases left between them. Method: immunoSEQ multiplex PCR; TCRdb's copy keeps in-frame clones and lacks some. The sample consists of about 83,000 clones, roughly 80% of them appearing once. Sequenced material: CD4+ or CD8+ T cells sorted from blood, taken in a trial of the OX40 agonist ivuxolimab. The receptor was derived from an adult with an advanced solid tumor such as melanoma, head and neck, liver or kidney cancer. The chain is built from TRBV7-2 and TRBJ2-5, with D tentatively TRBD1 (6 bases). CDR3 nucleotides: TGTGCCAGCAGCTCCGGACAGTCCCAAGAGACCCAGTACTTC. Translation gives CASSSGQSQETQYF.